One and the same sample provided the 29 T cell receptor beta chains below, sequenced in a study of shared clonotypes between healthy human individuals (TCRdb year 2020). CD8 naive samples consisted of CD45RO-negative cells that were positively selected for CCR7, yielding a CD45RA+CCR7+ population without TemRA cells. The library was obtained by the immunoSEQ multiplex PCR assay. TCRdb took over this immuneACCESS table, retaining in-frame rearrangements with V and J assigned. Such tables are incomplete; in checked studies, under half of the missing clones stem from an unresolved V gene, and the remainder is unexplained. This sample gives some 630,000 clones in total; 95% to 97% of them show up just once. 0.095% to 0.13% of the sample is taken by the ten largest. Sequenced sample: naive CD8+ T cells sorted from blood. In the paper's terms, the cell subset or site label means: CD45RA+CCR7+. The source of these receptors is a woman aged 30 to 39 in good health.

The CDR3 protein is CASSLEAGGTYEQYF. The CDR3 region has the DNA TGTGCCAGCAGTTTGGAGGCGGGAGGGACCTACGAGCAGTACTTC. V usage is TRBV28 and J usage is TRBJ2-7; TRBD2 agrees at 9 bases. CDR1 is MDHEN and CDR2 is SYDVKM in the germline V gene. There are 15 residues in the CDR3. With V trimmed by 3 bases and J by 2 bases, 5 bases remained unmatched.

The CDR3 reads CASRKQQYEQYF. The DNA for the CDR3 is TGTGCCAGCAGAAAACAGCAGTACGAGCAGTACTTC. The chain carries TRBV6-1 and TRBJ2-7, with no clear D. Germline values: CDR1 MNHNS, CDR2 SASEGT. The CDR3 consists of 12 residues. V lost 6 bases and J 4 bases, leaving 10 bases between the germline ends.

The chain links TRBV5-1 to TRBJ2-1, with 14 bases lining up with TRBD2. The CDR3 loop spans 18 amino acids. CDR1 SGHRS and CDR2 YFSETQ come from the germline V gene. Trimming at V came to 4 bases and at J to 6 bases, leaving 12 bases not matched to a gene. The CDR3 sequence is CASSLGTSGRGLLNEQFF. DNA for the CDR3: TGCGCCAGCAGCCTCGGGACTAGCGGGAGAGGGTTACTCAATGAGCAGTTCTTC.

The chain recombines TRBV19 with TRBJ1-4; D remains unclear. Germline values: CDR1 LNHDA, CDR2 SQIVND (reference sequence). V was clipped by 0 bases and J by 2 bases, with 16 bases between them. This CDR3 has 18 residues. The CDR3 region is CASSIETSWAWTNEKLFF. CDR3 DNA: TGTGCCAGTAGTATAGAGACATCCTGGGCTTGGACTAATGAAAAACTGTTTTTT.

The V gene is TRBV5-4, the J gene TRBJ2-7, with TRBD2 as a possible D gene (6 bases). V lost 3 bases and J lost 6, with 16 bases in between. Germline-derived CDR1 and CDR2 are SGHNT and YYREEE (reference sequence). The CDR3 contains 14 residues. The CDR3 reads CASSSSLALGEQYF. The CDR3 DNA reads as TGTGCCAGCAGCTCGTCACTAGCTTTAGGCGAGCAGTACTTC.

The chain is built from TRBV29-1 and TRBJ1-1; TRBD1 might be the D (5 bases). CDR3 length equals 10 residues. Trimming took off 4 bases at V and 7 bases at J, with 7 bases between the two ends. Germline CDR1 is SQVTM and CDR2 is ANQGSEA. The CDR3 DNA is TGCAGCGTTGTAAGGGGTGAAGCTTTCTTT. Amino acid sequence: CSVVRGEAFF.

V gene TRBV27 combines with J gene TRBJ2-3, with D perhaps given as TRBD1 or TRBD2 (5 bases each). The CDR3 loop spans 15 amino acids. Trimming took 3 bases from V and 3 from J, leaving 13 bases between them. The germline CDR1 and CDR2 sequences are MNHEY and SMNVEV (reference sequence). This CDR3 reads CASSFGAKGTDTQYF. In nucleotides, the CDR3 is TGTGCCAGCAGTTTCGGGGCCAAAGGTACAGATACGCAGTATTTT.

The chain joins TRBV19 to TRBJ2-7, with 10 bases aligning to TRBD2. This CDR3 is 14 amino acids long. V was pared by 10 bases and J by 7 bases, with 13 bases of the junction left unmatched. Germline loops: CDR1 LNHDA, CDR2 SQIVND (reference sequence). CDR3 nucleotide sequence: TGTGCCACCACAGAGGGGCTAGCGGGAGAGGAGCAGTACTTC. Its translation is CATTEGLAGEEQYF.

The chain's CDR3 is CASSEAPGTEAFF. The CDR3, as DNA: TGTGCCAGCAGTGAAGCGCCGGGGACTGAAGCTTTCTTT. This chain joins TRBV2 and TRBJ1-1, with unresolved D. V was clipped by 0 bases and J by 5 bases, with 7 bases between them. Germline CDR1 SNHLY, CDR2 FYNNEI. CDR3 length: 13 residues.

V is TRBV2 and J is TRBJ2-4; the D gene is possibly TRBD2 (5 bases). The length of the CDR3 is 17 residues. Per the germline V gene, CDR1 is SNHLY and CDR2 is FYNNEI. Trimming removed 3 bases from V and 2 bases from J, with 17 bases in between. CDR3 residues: CASSDGLAPSPKNIQYF. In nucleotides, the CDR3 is TGTGCCAGCAGTGATGGGTTAGCGCCGTCCCCCAAAAACATTCAGTACTTC.

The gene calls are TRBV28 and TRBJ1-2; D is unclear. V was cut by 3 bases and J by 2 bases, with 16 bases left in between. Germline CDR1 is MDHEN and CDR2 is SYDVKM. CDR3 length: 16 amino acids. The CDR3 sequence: CASSLVFGGSNYGYTF. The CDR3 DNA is TGTGCCAGCAGTTTGGTTTTTGGAGGGTCCAACTATGGCTACACCTTC.

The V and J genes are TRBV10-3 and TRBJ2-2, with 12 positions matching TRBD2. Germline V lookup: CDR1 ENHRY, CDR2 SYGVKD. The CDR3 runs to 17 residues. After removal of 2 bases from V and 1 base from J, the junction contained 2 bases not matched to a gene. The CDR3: CAISEGLAGRNTGELFF. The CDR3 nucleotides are TGTGCCATCAGTGAGGGACTAGCGGGAAGGAACACCGGGGAGCTGTTTTTT.

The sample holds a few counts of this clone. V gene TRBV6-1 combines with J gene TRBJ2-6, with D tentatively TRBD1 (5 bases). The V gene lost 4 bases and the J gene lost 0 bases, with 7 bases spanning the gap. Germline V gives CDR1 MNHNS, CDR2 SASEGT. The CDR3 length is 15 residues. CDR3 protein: CASSVGVSGANVLTF. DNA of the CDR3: TGTGCCAGCAGTGTAGGGGTCTCTGGGGCCAACGTCCTGACTTTC.

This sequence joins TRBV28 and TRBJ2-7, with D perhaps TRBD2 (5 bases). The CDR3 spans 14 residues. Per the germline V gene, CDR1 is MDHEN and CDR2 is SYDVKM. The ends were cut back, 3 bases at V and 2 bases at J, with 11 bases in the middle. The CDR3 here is CASSLERKPYEQYF. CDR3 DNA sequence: TGTGCCAGCAGTTTGGAGCGGAAACCCTACGAGCAGTACTTC. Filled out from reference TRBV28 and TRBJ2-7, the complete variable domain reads DVKVTQSSRYLVKRTGEKVFLECVQDMDHENMFWYRQDPGLGLRLIYFSYDVKMKEKGDIPEGYSVSREKKERFSLILESASTNQTSMYLCASSLERKPYEQYFGPGTRLTVT.

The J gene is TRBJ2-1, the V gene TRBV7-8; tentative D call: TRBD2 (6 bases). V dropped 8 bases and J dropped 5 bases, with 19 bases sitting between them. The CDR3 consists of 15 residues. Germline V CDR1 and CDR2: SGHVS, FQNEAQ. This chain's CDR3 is CASFWGVEVNNEQFF. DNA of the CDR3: TGTGCCAGCTTCTGGGGGGTAGAGGTAAACAATGAGCAGTTCTTC.

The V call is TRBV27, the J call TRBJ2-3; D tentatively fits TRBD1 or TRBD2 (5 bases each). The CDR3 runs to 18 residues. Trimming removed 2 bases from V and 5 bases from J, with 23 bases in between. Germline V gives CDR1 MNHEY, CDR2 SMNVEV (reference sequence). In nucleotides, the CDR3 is TGTGCCAGCAGTTTAATAAGCCGAGGGGCGGTGGGGATAGATACGCAGTATTTT. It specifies CASSLISRGAVGIDTQYF.

CDR3 DNA sequence: TGTGCCAGCTCACCACGGCCGGGCGGAGGAAGTAGCCCCTACGAGCAGTACTTC. It is translated as CASSPRPGGGSSPYEQYF. The chain carries TRBV18 and TRBJ2-7, with D possibly TRBD2 on 5 matching bases. Germline CDR1 reads KGHSH; CDR2 reads LQKENI. There are 18 residues in the CDR3. V lost 1 base and J 2 bases, leaving 21 bases between the germline ends. Based on the CDR3 plus reference TRBV18 and TRBJ2-7, the full variable domain is NAGVMQNPRHLVRRRGQEARLRCSPMKGHSHVYWYRQLPEEGLKFMVYLQKENIIDESGMPKERFSAEFPKEGPSILRIQQVVRGDSAAYFCASSPRPGGGSSPYEQYFGPGTRLTVT.

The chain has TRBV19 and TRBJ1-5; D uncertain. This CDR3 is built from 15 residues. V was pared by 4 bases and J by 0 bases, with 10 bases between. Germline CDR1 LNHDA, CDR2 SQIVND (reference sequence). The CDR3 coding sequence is TGTGCCAGTAGTACAGCTACGTTTAGCAATCAGCCCCAGCATTTT. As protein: CASSTATFSNQPQHF.

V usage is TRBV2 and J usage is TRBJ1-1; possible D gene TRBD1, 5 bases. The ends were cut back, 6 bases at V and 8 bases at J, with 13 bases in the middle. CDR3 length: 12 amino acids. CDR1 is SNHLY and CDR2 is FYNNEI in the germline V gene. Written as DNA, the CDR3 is TGTGCCAGCAGGTCACAGGCCCCCGAAGCTTTCTTT. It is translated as CASRSQAPEAFF.

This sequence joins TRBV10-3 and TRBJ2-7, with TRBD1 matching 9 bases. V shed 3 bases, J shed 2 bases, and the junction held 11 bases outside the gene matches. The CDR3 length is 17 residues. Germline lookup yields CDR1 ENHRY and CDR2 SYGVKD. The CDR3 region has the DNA TGTGCCATCAGTGACCCCTCCGGACAGGGGACCCCCTACGAGCAGTACTTC. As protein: CAISDPSGQGTPYEQYF.

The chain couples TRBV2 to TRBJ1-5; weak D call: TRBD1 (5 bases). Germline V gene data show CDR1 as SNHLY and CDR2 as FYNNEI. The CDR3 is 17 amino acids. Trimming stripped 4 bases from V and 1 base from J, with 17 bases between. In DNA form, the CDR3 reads TGTGCCAGCAGTGTCCAGGGCCCGGGGGGGAGCAATCAGCCCCAGCATTTT. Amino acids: CASSVQGPGGSNQPQHF.

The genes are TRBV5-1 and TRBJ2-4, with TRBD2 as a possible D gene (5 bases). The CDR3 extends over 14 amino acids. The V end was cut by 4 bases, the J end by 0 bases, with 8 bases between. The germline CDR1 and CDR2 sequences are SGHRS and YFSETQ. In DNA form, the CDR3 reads TGCGCCAGCAGCAGAGGGCTAGCCAAAAACATTCAGTACTTC. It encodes CASSRGLAKNIQYF.

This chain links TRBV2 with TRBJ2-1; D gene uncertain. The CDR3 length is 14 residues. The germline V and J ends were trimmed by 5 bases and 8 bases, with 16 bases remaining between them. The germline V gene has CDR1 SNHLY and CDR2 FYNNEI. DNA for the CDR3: TGTGCCAGCAGTAGTGAAGCAGGTTCCCATGAGCAGTTCTTC. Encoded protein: CASSSEAGSHEQFF.

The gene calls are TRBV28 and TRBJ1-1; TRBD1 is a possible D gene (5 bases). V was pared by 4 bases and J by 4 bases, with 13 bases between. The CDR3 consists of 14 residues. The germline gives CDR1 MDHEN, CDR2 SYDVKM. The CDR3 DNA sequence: TGTGCCAGCAGTTCCTTGGACATCTTCACTGAAGCTTTCTTT. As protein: CASSSLDIFTEAFF.

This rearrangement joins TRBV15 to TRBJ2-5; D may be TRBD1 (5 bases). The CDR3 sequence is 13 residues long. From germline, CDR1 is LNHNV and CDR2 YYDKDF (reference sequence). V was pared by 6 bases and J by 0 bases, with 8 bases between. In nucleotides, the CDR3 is TGTGCCACCAGTAACAGGTACCAAGAGACCCAGTACTTC. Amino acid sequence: CATSNRYQETQYF. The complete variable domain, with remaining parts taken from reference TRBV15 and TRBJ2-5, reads DAMVIQNPRYQVTQFGKPVTLSCSQTLNHNVMYWYQQKSSQAPKLLFHYYDKDFNNEADTPDNFQSRRPNTSFCFLDIRSPGLGDTAMYLCATSNRYQETQYFGPGTRLLVL.

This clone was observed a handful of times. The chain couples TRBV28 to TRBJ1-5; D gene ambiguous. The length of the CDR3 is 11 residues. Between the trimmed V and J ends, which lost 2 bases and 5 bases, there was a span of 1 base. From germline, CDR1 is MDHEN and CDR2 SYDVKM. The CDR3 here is CASSLHQPQHF. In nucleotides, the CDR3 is TGTGCCAGCAGTTTACATCAGCCCCAGCATTTT.

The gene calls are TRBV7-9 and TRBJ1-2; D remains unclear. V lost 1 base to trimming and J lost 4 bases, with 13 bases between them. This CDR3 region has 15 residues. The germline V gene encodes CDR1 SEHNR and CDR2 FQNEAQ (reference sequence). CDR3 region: CASSLESDGRYGYTF. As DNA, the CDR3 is TGTGCCAGCAGCTTAGAATCGGACGGACGCTATGGCTACACCTTC.

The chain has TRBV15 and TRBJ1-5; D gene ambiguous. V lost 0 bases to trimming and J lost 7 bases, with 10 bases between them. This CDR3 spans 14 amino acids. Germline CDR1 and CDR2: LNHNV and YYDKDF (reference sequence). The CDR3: CATSREDPRQPQHF. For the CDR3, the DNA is TGTGCCACCAGCAGAGAGGACCCGCGACAGCCCCAGCATTTT.

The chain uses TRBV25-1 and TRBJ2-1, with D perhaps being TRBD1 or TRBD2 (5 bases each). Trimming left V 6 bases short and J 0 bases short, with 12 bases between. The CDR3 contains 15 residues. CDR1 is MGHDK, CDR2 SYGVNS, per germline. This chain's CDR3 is CASRGTENSYNEQFF. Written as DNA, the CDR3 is TGTGCCAGCAGAGGGACCGAGAACTCCTACAATGAGCAGTTCTTC.